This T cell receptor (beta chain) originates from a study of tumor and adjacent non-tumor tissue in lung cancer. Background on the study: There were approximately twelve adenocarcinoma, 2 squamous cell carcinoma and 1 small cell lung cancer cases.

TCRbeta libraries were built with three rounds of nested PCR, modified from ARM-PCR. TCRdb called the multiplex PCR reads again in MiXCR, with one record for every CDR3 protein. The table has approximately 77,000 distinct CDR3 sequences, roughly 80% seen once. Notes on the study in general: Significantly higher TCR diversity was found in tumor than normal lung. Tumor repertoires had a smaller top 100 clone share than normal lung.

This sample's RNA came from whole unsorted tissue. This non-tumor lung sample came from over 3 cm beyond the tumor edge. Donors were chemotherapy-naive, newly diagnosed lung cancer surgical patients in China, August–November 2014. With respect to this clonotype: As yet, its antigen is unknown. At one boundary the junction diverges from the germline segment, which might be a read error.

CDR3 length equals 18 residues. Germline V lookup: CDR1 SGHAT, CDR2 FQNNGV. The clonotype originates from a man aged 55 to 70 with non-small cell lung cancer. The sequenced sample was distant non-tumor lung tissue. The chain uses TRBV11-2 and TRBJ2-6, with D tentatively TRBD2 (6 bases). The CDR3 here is CDSSPTNGGATGANLLTF. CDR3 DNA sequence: TGTGACAGCAGTCCAACTAACGGGGGAGCCACTGGGGCCAACCTCCTGACTTTC.